These 30 T cell receptor beta chains were sequenced from one sample in a study of cytomegalovirus exposure and HLA in healthy donors. Primers for the PCR totalled 60 Vbeta and 13 Jbeta. The table came from immunoSEQ multiplex PCR; TCRdb's copy has only in-frame clones and leaves some out. The data contain 55,000 to 80,000 clones, roughly four fifths of them singletons. The sample consisted of PBMCs. The origin of the receptors is a woman aged 25 to 39 in good health and CMV-seropositive.

The V call is TRBV2, the J call TRBJ1-5; D not resolved. Looked up from germline, CDR1 is SNHLY and CDR2 is FYNNEI. The CDR3 is made up of 13 amino acids. Trimming removed 3 bases at V and 5 bases at J, with 8 bases between. CDR3 in DNA: TGTGCCAGCAGTGATGGAGGGCATCAGCCCCAGCATTTT. Residues: CASSDGGHQPQHF. The complete variable domain, with remaining parts taken from reference TRBV2 and TRBJ1-5, reads EPEVTQTPSHQVTQMGQEVILRCVPISNHLYFYWYRQILGQKVEFLVSFYNNEISEKSEIFDDQFSVERPDGSNFTLKIRSTKLEDSAMYFCASSDGGHQPQHFGDGTRLSIL.

The rearrangement uses TRBV7-2 and TRBJ2-1; no clear D gene. Germline assignment: CDR1 SGHTA and CDR2 FQGNSA. The CDR3 has 12 amino acids. Trimming took off 5 bases at V and 6 bases at J, with 8 bases between the two ends. Here the CDR3 DNA reads TGTGCCAGCAGCCCGTTGCGCAATGAGCAGTTCTTC. The encoded protein is CASSPLRNEQFF. Full variable domain (outside the CDR3, taken from reference TRBV7-2 and TRBJ2-1): GAGVSQSPSNKVTEKGKDVELRCDPISGHTALYWYRQSLGQGLEFLIYFQGNSAPDKSGLPSDRFSAERTGGSVSTLTIQRTQQEDSAVYLCASSPLRNEQFFGPGTRLTVL.

The chain combines TRBV30 with TRBJ2-7; 10 positions agree with TRBD2. Unmatched junction bases numbered 5, after V lost 4 bases and J lost 2 bases. This CDR3 has 14 residues. Germline CDR1 and CDR2: GTSNPN and SVGIG (reference sequence). DNA of the CDR3: TGTGCCTGGAAGTTAAGCGGGAGGGCCTACGAGCAGTACTTC. This encodes CAWKLSGRAYEQYF. The whole variable domain, remainder taken from reference TRBV30 and TRBJ2-7, is SQTIHQWPATLVQPVGSPLSLECTVEGTSNPNLYWYRQAAGRGLQLLFYSVGIGQISSEVPQNLSASRPQDRQFILSSKKLLLSDSGFYLCAWKLSGRAYEQYFGPGTRLTVT.

The rearrangement joins TRBV7-2 to TRBJ1-1; D possibly corresponds to TRBD1 (5 bases). This CDR3 comprises 14 residues. Germline assignment: CDR1 SGHTA and CDR2 FQGNSA. CDR3 amino acids: CATRGRAVRTEAFF. The CDR3 coding sequence is TGTGCTACGCGGGGCAGGGCGGTAAGGACTGAAGCTTTCTTT.

In this sample, this clone turned up a few times. This rearrangement joins TRBV28 to TRBJ1-5; TRBD1 aligns across 10 bases. This CDR3 comprises 15 residues. CDR1 is MDHEN, CDR2 SYDVKM, per germline. Trimming removed 5 bases from V and 2 bases from J; junction bases left unmatched: 3. CDR3 sequence reads: CASSRQGAGNQPQHF. CDR3 DNA: TGTGCCAGCAGTCGACAGGGGGCTGGCAATCAGCCCCAGCATTTT.

This clone was picked up one time. V and J are TRBV19 and TRBJ1-1; D remains ambiguous. Trimming removed 10 bases from V and 5 bases from J, with 17 bases in between. This CDR3 spans 13 amino acids. Per germline, CDR1 LNHDA and CDR2 SQIVND (reference sequence). Here the CDR3 reads CATIPFGGTEAFF. For the CDR3, the DNA is TGTGCCACAATTCCTTTTGGAGGTACTGAAGCTTTCTTT.

V is TRBV18 and J is TRBJ1-1; D is uncertain. Trimming left V 3 bases short and J 7 bases short, with 12 bases between. CDR1 and CDR2 (germline): KGHSH, LQKENI. The CDR3 extends over 13 amino acids. CDR3 nucleotides: TGTGCCAGCTCACCGTTGGGCGAGGGTGAAGCTTTCTTT. Translation gives CASSPLGEGEAFF.

This clone occurred a few times. This chain links TRBV4-2 with TRBJ2-7, with 8 nucleotides matching TRBD1. The CDR3 length is 16 residues. V dropped 3 bases and J dropped 5; count of bases not matched to a gene: 12. Germline values: CDR1 LGHNA, CDR2 YNFKEQ. The CDR3 sequence is CASSHSGQGGFNEQYF. The DNA for the CDR3 is TGTGCCAGCAGCCATTCCGGACAGGGAGGTTTTAACGAGCAGTACTTC.

The chain is built from TRBV7-2 and TRBJ2-1; D possibly corresponds to TRBD2 (6 bases). The V gene's germline CDR1 is SGHTA and CDR2 FQGNSA. The CDR3 totals 15 residues. V lost 2 bases and J 4 bases, leaving 12 bases between the germline ends. The DNA of the CDR3 is TGTGCCAGCAGCTTATCCGTAGCGGTTTACAATGAGCAGTTCTTC. It is translated as CASSLSVAVYNEQFF.

This chain uses TRBV7-9 with TRBJ1-4; 7 bases line up with TRBD1. CDR1 SEHNR and CDR2 FQNEAQ come from the germline V gene (reference sequence). V lost 2 bases to trimming and J lost 12 bases; unmatched junction nucleotides: 3. This CDR3 region has 12 residues. CDR3 sequence reads: CASSLTGEELFF. As DNA, the CDR3 is TGTGCCAGCAGCTTAACAGGGGAGGAACTGTTTTTT.

The chain combines TRBV10-3 with TRBJ1-1; no clear D. V lost 7 bases and J lost 1, with 16 bases in between. The germline V gene encodes CDR1 ENHRY and CDR2 SYGVKD. The CDR3 consists of 15 residues. CDR3 sequence (DNA): TGTGCCATCAAGGAGGACCCCCACGGGAACACTGAAGCTTTCTTT. Its translation: CAIKEDPHGNTEAFF.

The rearrangement links TRBV5-4 to TRBJ1-2, with 10 bases that match TRBD1. The CDR3 contains 16 residues. The V gene's germline CDR1 is SGHNT and CDR2 YYREEE (reference sequence). The trim removed 2 bases at V and 2 bases at J, leaving 6 bases unmatched. The CDR3 protein is CASSFTPGQGNYGYTF. The CDR3 DNA follows: TGTGCCAGCAGCTTCACTCCGGGACAGGGGAACTATGGCTACACCTTC.

J is TRBJ2-7 and V is TRBV15; a weak D match, TRBD2 (6 bases). Trimming left V 0 bases short and J 0 bases short, with 9 bases between. This CDR3 is 15 amino acids long. CDR1 and CDR2 from the germline V gene are LNHNV and YYDKDF (reference sequence). CDR3: CATSRDLALSYEQYF. CDR3 coding DNA: TGTGCCACCAGCAGAGATCTAGCGCTCTCCTACGAGCAGTACTTC.

The chain carries TRBV2 and TRBJ1-4; 12 nucleotides agree with TRBD1. Germline V lookup: CDR1 SNHLY, CDR2 FYNNEI. The V gene end was trimmed by 6 bases and the J gene end by 7 bases; junction bases not matched to a gene: 9. The CDR3 runs to 16 residues. The CDR3 coding sequence is TGTGCCAGCAGCGTGGGACAGGGGGCGAGGGGTGAAAAACTGTTTTTT. Encoded protein: CASSVGQGARGEKLFF.

The rearrangement links TRBV7-2 to TRBJ2-7, with 10 bases matching TRBD1. The CDR3 runs 15 residues. The J segment lost 6 bases and the V segment lost 5 bases, leaving 10 bases of the junction unmatched. CDR1 and CDR2 (germline): SGHTA, FQGNSA. The CDR3 DNA reads as TGTGCCAGCAGCACCAGACAGGGGGCGCTCCGCGAGCAGTACTTC. Its protein product is CASSTRQGALREQYF.

The gene calls are TRBV7-9 and TRBJ2-1; TRBD1 matches at 8 bases. V lost 2 bases and J lost 6; bases outside the gene matches: 3. Germline-derived CDR1 and CDR2 are SEHNR and FQNEAQ (reference sequence). There are 14 residues in the CDR3. The CDR3 here is CASSLFTGGNEQFF. Written as DNA, the CDR3 is TGTGCCAGCAGCTTATTTACAGGGGGCAATGAGCAGTTCTTC. Together with reference TRBV7-9 and TRBJ2-1, the CDR3 gives the full variable domain: DTGVSQNPRHKITKRGQNVTFRCDPISEHNRLYWYRQTLGQGPEFLTYFQNEAQLEKSRLLSDRFSAERPKGSFSTLEIQRTEQGDSAMYLCASSLFTGGNEQFFGPGTRLTVL.

Only one count was recorded for this clone. The genes are TRBV5-4 and TRBJ2-5; 10 positions match TRBD1. Germline values: CDR1 SGHNT, CDR2 YYREEE (reference sequence). CDR3 length equals 14 residues. V shed 10 bases, J shed 1 base, and the junction held 7 bases outside the gene matches. CDR3 coding DNA: TGTGCCGGGGGGACAGGGGCCCTCCAAGAGACCCAGTACTTC. It yields the protein CAGGTGALQETQYF. Full variable domain (remainder filled in from reference TRBV5-4 and TRBJ2-5): ETGVTQSPTHLIKTRGQQVTLRCSSQSGHNTVSWYQQALGQGPQFIFQYYREEENGRGNFPPRFSGLQFPNYSSELNVNALELDDSALYLCAGGTGALQETQYFGPGTRLLVL.

The gene calls are TRBV9 and TRBJ2-5; D might be TRBD1 (5 bases). The CDR3 contains 15 residues. Trimming pared 0 bases from V and 4 bases from J, leaving 13 bases between. Germline-derived CDR1 and CDR2 are SGDLS and YYNGEE. The CDR3 nucleotides read TGTGCCAGCAGCGTAGACTCAGGGCTGGGAGAGACCCAGTACTTC. Its translation is CASSVDSGLGETQYF. The full variable domain, in which reference TRBV9 and TRBJ2-5 provide the parts outside the CDR3, is DSGVTQTPKHLITATGQRVTLRCSPRSGDLSVYWYQQSLDQGLQFLIQYYNGEERAKGNILERFSAQQFPDLHSELNLSSLELGDSALYFCASSVDSGLGETQYFGPGTRLLVL.

The V and J genes are TRBV7-2 and TRBJ1-1; D is unresolved. The CDR3 runs to 13 residues. CDR1 SGHTA and CDR2 FQGNSA come from the germline V gene. V shed 6 bases and J shed 1 base, with 9 bases lying between them. The CDR3 loop is CASRLQSNTEAFF. The CDR3 bases are TGTGCCAGCAGGTTACAGTCGAACACTGAAGCTTTCTTT.

V is TRBV28 and J is TRBJ2-7; D gene unclear. Germline CDR1 is MDHEN and CDR2 is SYDVKM. V lost 2 bases and J 0 bases, leaving 8 bases between the germline ends. The CDR3 extends over 14 amino acids. CDR3 sequence reads: CASSLVADSYEQYF. In DNA, the CDR3 is TGTGCCAGCAGTTTAGTTGCGGACTCCTACGAGCAGTACTTC. The variable domain in full, with the rest retrieved from reference TRBV28 and TRBJ2-7, is DVKVTQSSRYLVKRTGEKVFLECVQDMDHENMFWYRQDPGLGLRLIYFSYDVKMKEKGDIPEGYSVSREKKERFSLILESASTNQTSMYLCASSLVADSYEQYFGPGTRLTVT.

This clone was picked up one time. The chain joins TRBV4-1 to TRBJ2-1; D perhaps matches TRBD2 (6 bases). The V end was cut by 5 bases, the J end by 9 bases, with 20 bases between. The CDR3 consists of 15 residues. The germline gives CDR1 MGHRA, CDR2 YSYEKL. The CDR3 DNA sequence: TGCGCCAGCAGCTCCCGGGCCTCTGGGGGGAGTGAGCAGTTCTTC. Translation: CASSSRASGGSEQFF.

This chain links TRBV25-1 with TRBJ2-5; perhaps TRBD2 as D (6 bases). V lost 1 base and J lost 4, with 10 bases in between. Germline CDR1 MGHDK, CDR2 SYGVNS. The CDR3 sequence is 14 residues long. The CDR3 DNA reads TGTGCCAGCAGTGAATGGCGGGACCCAGAGACCCAGTACTTC. It is translated as CASSEWRDPETQYF.

This clone was detected a few times. This rearrangement joins TRBV6-6 to TRBJ1-1; D unclear. Trimming took off 0 bases at V and 7 bases at J, with 6 bases between the two ends. The CDR3 covers 12 residues. Germline V gives CDR1 MNHNY, CDR2 SVGAGI (reference sequence). CDR3 sequence reads: CASSYSASEAFF. CDR3 bases: TGTGCCAGCAGTTACTCCGCCAGTGAAGCTTTCTTT.

CDR3 amino acids: CASSKGQGQNTGELFF. The CDR3 bases are TGTGCCAGCAGCAAAGGACAGGGACAAAACACCGGGGAGCTGTTTTTT. The chain is built from TRBV5-4 and TRBJ2-2; 8 bases are shared with TRBD1. V shed 4 bases, J shed 2 bases, and the junction held 7 bases outside the gene matches. This CDR3 contains 16 residues. From germline, CDR1 is SGHNT and CDR2 YYREEE (reference sequence).

The chain combines TRBV27 with TRBJ2-7; 10 nucleotides match TRBD1. The length of the CDR3 is 14 residues. Trimming took 4 bases from V and 6 from J; bases not matched to a gene: 6. Germline loops: CDR1 MNHEY, CDR2 SMNVEV (reference sequence). The DNA of the CDR3 is TGTGCCAGCAGTTCCCGACAGGGGGCGCTCGAGCAGTACTTC. This codes for CASSSRQGALEQYF.

The chain joins TRBV30 to TRBJ2-7; D remains unclear. Germline V gene data show CDR1 as GTSNPN and CDR2 as SVGIG (reference sequence). V was trimmed by 1 base and J by 4 bases, leaving 5 bases between them. This CDR3 spans 11 amino acids. The DNA of the CDR3 is TGTGCCTGGAGTGGCGATTACGAGCAGTACTTC. It specifies CAWSGDYEQYF. Together with reference TRBV30 and TRBJ2-7, the CDR3 gives the full variable domain: SQTIHQWPATLVQPVGSPLSLECTVEGTSNPNLYWYRQAAGRGLQLLFYSVGIGQISSEVPQNLSASRPQDRQFILSSKKLLLSDSGFYLCAWSGDYEQYFGPGTRLTVT.

The V call is TRBV30, the J call TRBJ2-2, with TRBD1 matching 8 bases. This CDR3 comprises 13 residues. Unmatched junction bases numbered 0, after V lost 5 bases and J lost 1 base. CDR1 GTSNPN and CDR2 SVGIG come from the germline V gene (reference sequence). This CDR3 is CAWGQGNTGELFF. CDR3 DNA sequence: TGTGCCTGGGGACAGGGGAACACCGGGGAGCTGTTTTTT. The whole variable domain, filled in from reference TRBV30 and TRBJ2-2, reads SQTIHQWPATLVQPVGSPLSLECTVEGTSNPNLYWYRQAAGRGLQLLFYSVGIGQISSEVPQNLSASRPQDRQFILSSKKLLLSDSGFYLCAWGQGNTGELFFGEGSRLTVL.

This clone was counted at least ten times. This chain links TRBV28 with TRBJ1-5, with D hard to call. The length of the CDR3 is 16 residues. The V and J ends lost 5 bases and 3 bases respectively, with 17 bases between them. Germline V gene data show CDR1 as MDHEN and CDR2 as SYDVKM. The CDR3 coding sequence is TGTGCCAGCAGTAGACGTCTTGCACTAAACAATCAGCCCCAGCATTTT. Amino acids: CASSRRLALNNQPQHF. Using reference TRBV28 and TRBJ1-5 for the parts outside the CDR3, the full variable domain is DVKVTQSSRYLVKRTGEKVFLECVQDMDHENMFWYRQDPGLGLRLIYFSYDVKMKEKGDIPEGYSVSREKKERFSLILESASTNQTSMYLCASSRRLALNNQPQHFGDGTRLSIL.

J is TRBJ2-2 and V is TRBV11-2; D remains ambiguous. CDR1 SGHAT and CDR2 FQNNGV come from the germline V gene. This CDR3 is 16 amino acids long. V was trimmed by 4 bases and J by 1 base, leaving 13 bases between them. The CDR3 bases are TGTGCCAGCAGCTCCGGTAGGAGAAGGAACACCGGGGAGCTGTTTTTT. It translates to CASSSGRRRNTGELFF.

The V gene is TRBV30, the J gene TRBJ1-2; a possible D gene is TRBD1 (5 bases). The CDR3 has 11 amino acids. Germline CDR1 GTSNPN, CDR2 SVGIG (reference sequence). V lost 2 bases and J lost 6, with 7 bases in between. The CDR3: CAWSSRDGYTF. CDR3 nucleotides: TGTGCCTGGAGTAGCAGGGATGGCTACACCTTC.